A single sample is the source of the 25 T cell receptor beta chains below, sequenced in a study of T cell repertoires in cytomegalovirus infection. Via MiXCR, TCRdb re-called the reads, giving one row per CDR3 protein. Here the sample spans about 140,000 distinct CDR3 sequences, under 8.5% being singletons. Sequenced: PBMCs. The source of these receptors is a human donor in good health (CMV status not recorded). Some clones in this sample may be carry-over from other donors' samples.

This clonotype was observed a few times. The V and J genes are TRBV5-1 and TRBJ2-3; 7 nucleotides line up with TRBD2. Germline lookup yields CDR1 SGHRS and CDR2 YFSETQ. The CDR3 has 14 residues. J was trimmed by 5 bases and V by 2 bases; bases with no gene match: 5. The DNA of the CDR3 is TGCGCCAGCAGCTTTAGCGGGTCGGGAGATACGCAGTATTTT. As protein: CASSFSGSGDTQYF.

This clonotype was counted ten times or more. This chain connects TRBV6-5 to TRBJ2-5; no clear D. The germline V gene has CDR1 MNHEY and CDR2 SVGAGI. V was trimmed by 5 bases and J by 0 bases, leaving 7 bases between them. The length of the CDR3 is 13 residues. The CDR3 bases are TGTGCCAGCAGTCTATTAGACCAAGAGACCCAGTACTTC. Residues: CASSLLDQETQYF.

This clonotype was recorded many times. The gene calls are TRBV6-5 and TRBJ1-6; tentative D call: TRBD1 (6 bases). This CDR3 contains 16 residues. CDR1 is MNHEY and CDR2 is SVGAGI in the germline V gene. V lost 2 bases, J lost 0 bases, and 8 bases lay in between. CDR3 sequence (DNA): TGTGCCAGCAGTTACAGGGGGAGCTCCTATAATTCACCCCTCCACTTT. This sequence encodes CASSYRGSSYNSPLHF.

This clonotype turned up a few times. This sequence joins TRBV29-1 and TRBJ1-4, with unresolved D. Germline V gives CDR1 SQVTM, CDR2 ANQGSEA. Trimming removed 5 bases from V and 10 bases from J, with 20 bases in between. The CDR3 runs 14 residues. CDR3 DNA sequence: TGCAGCGTTTCGGCTGCGGGAGCCTCCGGAAAACTGTTTTTT. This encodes CSVSAAGASGKLFF.

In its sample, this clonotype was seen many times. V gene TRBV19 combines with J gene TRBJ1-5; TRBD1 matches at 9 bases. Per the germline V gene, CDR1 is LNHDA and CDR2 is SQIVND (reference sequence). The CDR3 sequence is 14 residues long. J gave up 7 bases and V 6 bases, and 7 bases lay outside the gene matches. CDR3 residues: CASRTGQGGQPQHF. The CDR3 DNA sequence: TGTGCCAGTAGGACGGGACAGGGAGGACAGCCCCAGCATTTT.

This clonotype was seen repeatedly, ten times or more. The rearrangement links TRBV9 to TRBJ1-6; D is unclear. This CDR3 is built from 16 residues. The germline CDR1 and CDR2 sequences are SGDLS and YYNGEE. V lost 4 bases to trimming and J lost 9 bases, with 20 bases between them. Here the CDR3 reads CASSPPGYGGASPLHF. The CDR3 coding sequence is TGTGCCAGCAGCCCTCCGGGATACGGCGGCGCTTCACCCCTCCACTTT.

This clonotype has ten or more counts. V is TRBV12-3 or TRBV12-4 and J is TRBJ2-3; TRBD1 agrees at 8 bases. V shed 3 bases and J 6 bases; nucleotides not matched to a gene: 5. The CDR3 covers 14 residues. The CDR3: CASSFPGQGDTQYF. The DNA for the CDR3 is TGTGCCAGCAGTTTCCCCGGACAGGGCGATACGCAGTATTTT.

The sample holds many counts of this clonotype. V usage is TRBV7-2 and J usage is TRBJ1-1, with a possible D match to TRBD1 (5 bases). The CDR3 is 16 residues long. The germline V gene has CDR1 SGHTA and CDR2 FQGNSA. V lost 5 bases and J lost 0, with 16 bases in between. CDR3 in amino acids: CASSLRPQDVNTEAFF. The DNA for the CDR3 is TGTGCCAGCAGCCTGCGCCCACAGGATGTGAACACTGAAGCTTTCTTT.

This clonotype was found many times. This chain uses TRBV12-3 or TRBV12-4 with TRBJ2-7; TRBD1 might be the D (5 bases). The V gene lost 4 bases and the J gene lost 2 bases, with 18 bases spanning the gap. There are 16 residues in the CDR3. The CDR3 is CASSSPPGATAYEQYF. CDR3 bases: TGTGCCAGCAGTTCCCCCCCTGGGGCGACGGCCTACGAGCAGTACTTC.

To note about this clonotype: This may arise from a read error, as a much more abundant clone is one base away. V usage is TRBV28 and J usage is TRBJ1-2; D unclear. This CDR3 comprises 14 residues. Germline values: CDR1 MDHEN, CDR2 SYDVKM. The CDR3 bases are TGTGCCAGCAGTTTACACCCGGCCTTCTATGGCTACAACTTC. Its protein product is CASSLHPAFYGYNF.

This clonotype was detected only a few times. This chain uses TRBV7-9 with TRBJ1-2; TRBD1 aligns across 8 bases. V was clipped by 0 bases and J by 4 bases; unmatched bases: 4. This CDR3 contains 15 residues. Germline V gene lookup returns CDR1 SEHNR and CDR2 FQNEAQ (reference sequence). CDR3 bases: TGTGCCAGCAGCTTAGCCAGGGGGCGGTTCTATGGCTACACCTTC. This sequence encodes CASSLARGRFYGYTF.

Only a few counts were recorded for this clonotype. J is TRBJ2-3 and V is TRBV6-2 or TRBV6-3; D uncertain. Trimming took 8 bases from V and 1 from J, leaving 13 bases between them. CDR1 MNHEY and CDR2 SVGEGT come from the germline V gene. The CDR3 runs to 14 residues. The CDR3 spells CASYSDSGTDTQYF. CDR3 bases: TGTGCCAGCTACTCCGACTCCGGCACAGATACGCAGTATTTT.

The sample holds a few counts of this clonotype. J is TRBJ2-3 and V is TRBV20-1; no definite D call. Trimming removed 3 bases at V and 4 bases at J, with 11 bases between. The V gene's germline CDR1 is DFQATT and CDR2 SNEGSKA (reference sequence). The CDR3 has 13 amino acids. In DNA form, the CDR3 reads TGCAGTGCTAGGTGGGGTTTCGCAGATACGCAGTATTTT. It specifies CSARWGFADTQYF.

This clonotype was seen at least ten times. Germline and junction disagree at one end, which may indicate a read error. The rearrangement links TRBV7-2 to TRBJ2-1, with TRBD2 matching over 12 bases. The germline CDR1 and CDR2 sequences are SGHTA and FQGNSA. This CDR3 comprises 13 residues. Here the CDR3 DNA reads TGTGCCAGCAGCCTAGCGGGGGGGCCTGAGCAGTTCTTC. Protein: CASSLAGGPEQFF. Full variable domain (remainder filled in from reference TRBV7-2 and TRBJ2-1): GAGVSQSPSNKVTEKGKDVELRCDPISGHTALYWYRQSLGQGLEFLIYFQGNSAPDKSGLPSDRFSAERTGGSVSTLTIQRTQQEDSAVYLCASSLAGGPEQFFGPGTRLTVL.

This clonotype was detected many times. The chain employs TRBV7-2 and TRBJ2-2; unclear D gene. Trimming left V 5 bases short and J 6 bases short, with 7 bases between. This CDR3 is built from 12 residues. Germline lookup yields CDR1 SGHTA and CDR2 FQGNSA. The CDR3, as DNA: TGTGCCAGCAGCCAAAATCCCGGGGAGCTGTTTTTT. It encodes CASSQNPGELFF.

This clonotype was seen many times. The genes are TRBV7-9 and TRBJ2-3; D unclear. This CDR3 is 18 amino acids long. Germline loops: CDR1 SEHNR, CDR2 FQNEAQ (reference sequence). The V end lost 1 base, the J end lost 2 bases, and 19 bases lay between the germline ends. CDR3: CASSLEKAGGFYTDTQYF. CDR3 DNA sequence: TGTGCCAGCAGCTTAGAAAAGGCCGGCGGATTTTACACAGATACGCAGTATTTT. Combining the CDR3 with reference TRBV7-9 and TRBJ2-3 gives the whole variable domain DTGVSQNPRHKITKRGQNVTFRCDPISEHNRLYWYRQTLGQGPEFLTYFQNEAQLEKSRLLSDRFSAERPKGSFSTLEIQRTEQGDSAMYLCASSLEKAGGFYTDTQYFGPGTRLTVL.

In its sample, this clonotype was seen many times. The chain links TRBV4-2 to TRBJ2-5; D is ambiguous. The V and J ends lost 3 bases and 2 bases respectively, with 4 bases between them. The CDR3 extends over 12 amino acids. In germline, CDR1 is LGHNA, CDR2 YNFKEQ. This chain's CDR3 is CASSQGQETQYF. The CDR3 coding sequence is TGTGCCAGCAGCCAGGGTCAAGAGACCCAGTACTTC.

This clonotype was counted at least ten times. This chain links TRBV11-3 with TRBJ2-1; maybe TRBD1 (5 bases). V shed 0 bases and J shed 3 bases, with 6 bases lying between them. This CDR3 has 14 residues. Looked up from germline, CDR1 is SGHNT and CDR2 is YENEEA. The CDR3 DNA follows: TGTGCCAGCAGCTTAGATCAGGGCTACAATGAGCAGTTCTTC. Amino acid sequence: CASSLDQGYNEQFF.

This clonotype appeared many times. CDR3 coding DNA: TGTGCCAGCAGCTTCGACCCGGGACTAGCGGGGGAGGGTGCCGGGGAGCTGTTTTTT. It encodes CASSFDPGLAGEGAGELFF. This sequence joins TRBV7-6 and TRBJ2-2; TRBD2 agrees at 14 bases. From germline, CDR1 is SGHVS and CDR2 FNYEAQ. V was pared by 3 bases and J by 6 bases, with 12 bases of the junction left unmatched. This CDR3 region has 19 residues.

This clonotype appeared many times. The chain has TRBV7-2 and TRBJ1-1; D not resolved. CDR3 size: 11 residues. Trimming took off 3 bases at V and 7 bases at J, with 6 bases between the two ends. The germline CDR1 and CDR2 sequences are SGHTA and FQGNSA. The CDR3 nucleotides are TGTGCCAGCAGCTTGGTGGTTGAAGCTTTCTTT. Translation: CASSLVVEAFF.

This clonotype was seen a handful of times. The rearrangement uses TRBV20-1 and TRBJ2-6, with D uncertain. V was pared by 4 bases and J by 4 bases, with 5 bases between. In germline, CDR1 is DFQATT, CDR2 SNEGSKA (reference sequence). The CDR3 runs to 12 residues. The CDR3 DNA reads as TGCAGTGCTAACAAGGGGGCCAACGTCCTGACTTTC. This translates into CSANKGANVLTF.

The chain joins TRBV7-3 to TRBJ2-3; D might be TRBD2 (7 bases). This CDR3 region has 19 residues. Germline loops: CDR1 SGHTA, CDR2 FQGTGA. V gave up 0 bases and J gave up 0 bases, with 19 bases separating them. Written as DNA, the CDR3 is TGTGCCAGCAGCTTAACTGGGGGGGGCTGGGGGGGAAGCACAGATACGCAGTATTTT. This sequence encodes CASSLTGGGWGGSTDTQYF. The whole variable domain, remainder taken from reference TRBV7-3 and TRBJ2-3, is GAGVSQTPSNKVTEKGKYVELRCDPISGHTALYWYRQSLGQGPEFLIYFQGTGAADDSGLPNDRFFAVRPEGSVSTLKIQRTERGDSAVYLCASSLTGGGWGGSTDTQYFGPGTRLTVL.

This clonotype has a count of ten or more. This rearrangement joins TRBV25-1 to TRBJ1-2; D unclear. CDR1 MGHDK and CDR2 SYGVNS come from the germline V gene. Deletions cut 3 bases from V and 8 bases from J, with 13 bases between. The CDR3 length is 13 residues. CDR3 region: CASSDTSLGGYTF. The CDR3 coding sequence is TGTGCCAGCAGTGACACCTCCCTGGGCGGCTACACCTTC.

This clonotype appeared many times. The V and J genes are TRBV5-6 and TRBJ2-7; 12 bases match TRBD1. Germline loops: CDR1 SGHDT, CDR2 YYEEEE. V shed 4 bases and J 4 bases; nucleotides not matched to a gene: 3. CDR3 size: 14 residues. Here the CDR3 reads CASSGTGGIYEQYF. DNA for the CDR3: TGTGCCAGCAGCGGGACAGGGGGCATATACGAGCAGTACTTC.

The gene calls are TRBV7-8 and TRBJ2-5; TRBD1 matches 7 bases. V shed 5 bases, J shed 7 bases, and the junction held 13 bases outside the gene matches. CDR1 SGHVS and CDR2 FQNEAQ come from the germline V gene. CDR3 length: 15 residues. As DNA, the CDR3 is TGTGCCAGCAGCAACAGGGGTGTTTTTGGGTGGACCCAGTACTTC. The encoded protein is CASSNRGVFGWTQYF.